The 15 T cell receptor beta chains below all came from one sample that was sequenced in a study of patients and donors after allogeneic stem cell transplantation (dated by TCRdb to 2019 to 2021). The library came from RT-PCR. This sample was sequenced with a NextSeq 550. Through fastp at Q25 and MiXCR, TCRdb rebuilt clones from the public reads, retaining in-frame beta chains. Rows with one shared CDR3 protein collapse into an entry with the most common genes and DNA. This sample has 150,000 to 200,000 distinct CDR3 sequences in its table, and approximately 28% of those were observed once. Roughly 3.2% of the sample is held by the ten biggest clonotypes. Specimen: blood, either unsorted or a sorted T cell fraction (not recorded which). The receptors derive from a human donor who was either an allogeneic HSCT recipient or a stem cell or donor lymphocyte infusion donor (not recorded which). It is not recorded whose cells these are; they may come from a transplant donor.

This clonotype is classed as medium-sized (0.01 to 0.1%). This rearrangement joins TRBV27 to TRBJ1-5; D might be TRBD1 (6 bases). The germline CDR1 and CDR2 sequences are MNHEY and SMNVEV (reference sequence). Trimming removed 5 bases at V and 0 bases at J, with 8 bases between. The CDR3 has 14 residues. The CDR3 is CASSTQGSNQPQHF. The CDR3 coding sequence is TGTGCCAGCAGTACACAGGGTAGCAATCAGCCCCAGCATTTT.

The chain links TRBV6-5 to TRBJ2-2; 7 bases are a match to TRBD1. The CDR3 contains 15 residues. Trimming removed 2 bases from V and 5 bases from J; junction bases left unmatched: 5. Per germline, CDR1 MNHEY and CDR2 SVGAGI. The CDR3, as DNA: TGTGCCAGCAGTTACCTGACAGGGTTTACCGGGGAGCTGTTTTTT. Translating gives CASSYLTGFTGELFF.

V and J are TRBV20-1 and TRBJ2-3; no reliable D call. The CDR3 is 14 amino acids. Germline values: CDR1 DFQATT, CDR2 SNEGSKA (reference sequence). Trimming left V 6 bases short and J 1 base short, with 14 bases between. CDR3 amino acids: CSASWNFGTDTQYF. Here the CDR3 DNA reads TGCAGTGCGAGCTGGAATTTCGGCACAGATACGCAGTATTTT.

This clonotype has a handful of counts. The chain carries TRBV20-1 and TRBJ1-1; D is uncertain. Between the trimmed V and J ends, which lost 3 bases and 5 bases, there was a span of 7 bases. Germline CDR1 reads DFQATT; CDR2 reads SNEGSKA (reference sequence). CDR3 length equals 11 residues. The CDR3 DNA reads TGCAGTGCTAGCCGGGGAACTGAAGCTTTCTTT. Its translation: CSASRGTEAFF.

The chain joins TRBV20-1 to TRBJ2-1; 10 bases are a match to TRBD2. V shed 4 bases, J shed 10 bases, and the junction held 16 bases outside the gene matches. This CDR3 spans 16 amino acids. Germline-derived CDR1 and CDR2 are DFQATT and SNEGSKA (reference sequence). CDR3 region: CSANSWTSGPPEEQFF. CDR3 nucleotides: TGCAGTGCTAACTCCTGGACTAGCGGACCTCCCGAGGAGCAGTTCTTC.

The chain employs TRBV2 and TRBJ2-1; a possible D gene is TRBD2 (6 bases). The CDR3 contains 15 residues. Trimming stripped 4 bases from V and 4 bases from J, with 14 bases between. Germline V gene data show CDR1 as SNHLY and CDR2 as FYNNEI. CDR3 coding DNA: TGTGCCAGCAGTGTTACGAGCGGGCGATACAATGAGCAGTTCTTC. Its translation: CASSVTSGRYNEQFF.

This clonotype was seen more than once but under ten times. CDR3 DNA sequence: TGTGCCAGCAGCCACGGGACTAGCGGGTCCTACGAGCAGTACTTC. Translated: CASSHGTSGSYEQYF. V gene TRBV12-3 or TRBV12-4 combines with J gene TRBJ2-7, with TRBD2 identical over 12 bases. Losses at the gene ends were 6 bases for V and 1 base for J; bases not matched to a gene: 4. This CDR3 comprises 15 residues.

The chain is built from TRBV11-3 and TRBJ2-7; no reliable D call. Per germline, CDR1 SGHNT and CDR2 YENEEA. Between the trimmed V and J ends, which lost 4 bases and 6 bases, there was a span of 13 bases. This CDR3 has 13 residues. DNA of the CDR3: TGTGCCAGCAGCTCAAACAGTATCGGCGAGCAGTACTTC. Its protein product is CASSSNSIGEQYF.

The rearrangement links TRBV28 to TRBJ2-3, with D possibly matching TRBD1 (6 bases). The CDR3 covers 13 residues. Germline V gives CDR1 MDHEN, CDR2 SYDVKM. V dropped 6 bases and J dropped 1 base, with 8 bases sitting between them. The CDR3 is CASSWTGTDTQYF. The CDR3 nucleotides read TGTGCCAGCAGCTGGACAGGCACAGATACGCAGTATTTT.

The chain employs TRBV5-6 and TRBJ1-3; weak D call: TRBD1 (5 bases). The CDR3 is made up of 16 amino acids. Germline assignment: CDR1 SGHDT and CDR2 YYEEEE. V was clipped by 0 bases and J by 0 bases, with 10 bases between them. This chain's CDR3 is CASSLVGADSGNTIYF. CDR3 DNA: TGTGCCAGCAGCTTGGTAGGGGCCGACTCTGGAAACACCATATATTTT.

The chain joins TRBV11-2 to TRBJ1-2; 8 nucleotides agree with TRBD1. J lost 3 bases, V lost 3 bases, and 9 bases had no gene match. The CDR3 runs 16 residues. Germline CDR1 reads SGHAT; CDR2 reads FQNNGV. DNA of the CDR3: TGTGCCAGCAGCTTGAGGGACAGGAAACTCCACTATGGCTACACCTTC. Amino acids: CASSLRDRKLHYGYTF.

This clonotype was counted a few times. The chain links TRBV6-5 to TRBJ2-7, with D possibly matching TRBD1 (5 bases). CDR1 is MNHEY and CDR2 is SVGAGI in the germline V gene. Trimming shortened V by 2 bases and J by 2 bases, and 7 bases separated the two germline ends. There are 13 residues in the CDR3. In DNA form, the CDR3 reads TGTGCCAGCAGTTACGGACAAACCTACGAGCAGTACTTC. Translation gives CASSYGQTYEQYF.

Comments on this clonotype: At one boundary the junction diverges from the germline segment, which might be a read error. The V gene is TRBV20-1, the J gene TRBJ1-2; 9 positions agree with TRBD1. Germline V gene sequence: CDR1 DFQATT, CDR2 SNEGSKA (reference sequence). The CDR3 is 14 residues long. The CDR3 loop reads CSARDRGRDRESSF. Written as DNA, the CDR3 is TGCAGTGCTAGAGATCGCGGGAGGGACAGGGAATCATCCTTC.

The chain recombines TRBV6-5 with TRBJ1-1; D is possibly TRBD1 (6 bases). V lost 5 bases and J 10 bases, leaving 17 bases between the germline ends. CDR1 is MNHEY and CDR2 is SVGAGI in the germline V gene. The CDR3 spans 13 residues. CDR3: CASSNTGFSGAFF. Here the CDR3 DNA reads TGTGCCAGCAGTAACACAGGGTTTAGTGGAGCTTTCTTT.

The chain employs TRBV29-1 and TRBJ2-1; weak D call: TRBD2 (6 bases). The CDR3 has 14 amino acids. The germline gives CDR1 SQVTM, CDR2 ANQGSEA. The ends were cut back, 4 bases at V and 3 bases at J, with 13 bases in the middle. DNA for the CDR3: TGCAGCGTTGCCGCGGGACCCTACTACAATGAGCAGTTCTTC. Protein sequence: CSVAAGPYYNEQFF.